Listed below are T cell receptor beta chains from one sample, sequenced in a study of response to subunit inactivated influenza vaccine. TCRdb re-analysed the RT-PCR reads in MiXCR, keeping a single row per CDR3 protein. The sample consists of hundreds of thousands of distinct CDR3 sequences, approximately 10% of them appearing once. The material was PBMCs from blood, obtained about 6 weeks after vaccination. The receptors shown here come from a man aged 50 to 59 who received an inactivated influenza vaccine. Both conserved end residues are part of each CDR3. D genes are given only for firm matches. Size is stated for part of the rows, as once, few or many counts, or as a class when the clone is expanded.

d_gene,abundance,j_gene,v_gene,CDR3aa,CDR3nt
TRBD1,many,TRBJ2-5,TRBV29-1,CSVASPGQGYQETQYF,TGCAGCGTCGCCTCCCCGGGACAGGGCTACCAAGAGACCCAGTACTTC
TRBD2,-,TRBJ2-2,TRBV20-1,CSATTSGRGAGELFF,TGCAGTGCGACAACTAGCGGGAGGGGAGCCGGGGAGCTGTTTTTT
TRBD2,many,TRBJ2-3,TRBV7-9,CASSVLAESTDTQYF,TGTGCCAGCAGCGTACTAGCGGAGAGCACAGATACGCAGTATTTT
-,-,TRBJ2-5,TRBV6-5,CASSYATGSQETQYF,TGTGCCAGCAGTTACGCGACAGGCTCCCAAGAGACCCAGTACTTC
-,-,TRBJ2-2,TRBV5-1,CASSFRALTGELFF,TGCGCCAGCAGCTTCCGGGCCCTCACCGGGGAGCTGTTTTTT
-,many,TRBJ1-2,TRBV20-1,CSARQGTSPNGYTF,TGCAGTGCTAGGCAGGGGACCTCTCCTAATGGCTACACCTTC
-,many,TRBJ1-2,TRBV5-6,CASSLGGTGYGYTF,TGTGCCAGCAGCTTGGGGGGGACCGGCTATGGCTACACCTTC
TRBD2,-,TRBJ2-7,TRBV20-1,CSARLSGSSYEQYF,TGCAGTGCTCGTCTTAGCGGGAGCTCCTACGAGCAGTACTTC
-,-,TRBJ2-3,TRBV7-2,CASSKGSTDTQYF,TGTGCCAGCAGTAAGGGTAGCACAGATACGCAGTATTTT
-,-,TRBJ1-3,TRBV2,CASSSTGLSGNTIYF,TGTGCCAGCAGCTCCACAGGGCTCTCTGGAAACACCATATATTTT
TRBD1,many,TRBJ2-3,TRBV7-2,CASSRDRGALDTQYF,TGTGCCAGCAGCCGGGACAGGGGGGCTTTAGATACGCAGTATTTT
TRBD2,few,TRBJ2-3,TRBV7-3,CASSSQVAGDVYTQYF,TGTGCCAGCAGCTCTCAAGTAGCGGGAGACGTGTATACGCAGTATTTT
-,many,TRBJ2-7,TRBV7-6,CASSPRDGLYEQYF,TGTGCCAGCAGCCCTCGGGACGGATTATACGAGCAGTACTTC
TRBD1,-,TRBJ1-2,TRBV5-4,CASRLQQGSSGYTF,TGTGCCAGCAGACTCCAACAGGGGTCAAGTGGCTACACCTTC
TRBD1,few,TRBJ1-2,TRBV24-1,CATSVGTAQPGIDNYGYTF,TGTGCCACCAGCGTTGGGACAGCCCAGCCTGGTATAGATAACTATGGCTACACCTTC
-,many,TRBJ2-1,TRBV10-3,CAISEGANEQFF,TGTGCCATCAGTGAGGGGGCGAATGAGCAGTTCTTC
-,-,TRBJ2-2,TRBV7-2,CASSPPGSSRGELFF,TGTGCCAGCAGCCCCCCCGGTTCTAGCCGCGGGGAGCTGTTTTTT
TRBD2,-,TRBJ2-1,TRBV11-2,CASSKTSGGVDEQFF,TGTGCCAGCAGCAAGACTAGCGGGGGGGTTGATGAGCAGTTCTTC
-,-,TRBJ2-7,TRBV6-2/TRBV6-3,CASSRLPGTLSYEQYF,TGTGCCAGCAGCCGACTTCCCGGGACACTCTCCTACGAGCAGTACTTC
-,few,TRBJ2-1,TRBV3-1,CASSQQGPPYNEQFF,TGTGCCAGCAGCCAACAGGGCCCACCCTACAATGAGCAGTTCTTC
TRBD2,few,TRBJ2-1,TRBV11-2,CASKGGLAGLRPYNEQFF,TGTGCCAGCAAGGGCGGGCTAGCGGGGCTGAGACCCTACAATGAGCAGTTCTTC
-,many,TRBJ1-1,TRBV20-1,CSARPLDPALGAFF,TGCAGTGCTAGACCTTTGGACCCGGCACTTGGAGCTTTCTTT
-,few,TRBJ2-1,TRBV5-6,CASSLDADSQFF,TGTGCCAGCAGCTTGGACGCGGACTCTCAGTTCTTC
-,-,TRBJ2-3,TRBV5-1,CASSGNTYTDTQYF,TGCGCCAGCAGTGGGAATACCTACACAGATACGCAGTATTTT
-,few,TRBJ1-1,TRBV3-1,CASSPLRGNTEAFF,TGTGCCAGCAGCCCGCTACGGGGGAACACTGAAGCTTTCTTT
TRBD1,many,TRBJ1-4,TRBV5-1,CASSWDSPNEKLFF,TGCGCCAGCAGCTGGGACAGTCCTAATGAAAAACTGTTTTTT
TRBD2,few,TRBJ2-5,TRBV5-1,CASSVSGGALGETQYF,TGCGCCAGCAGCGTTAGCGGGGGGGCGTTAGGAGAGACCCAGTACTTC
-,many,TRBJ2-4,TRBV4-2,CASSQDLQGSKNIQYF,TGTGCCAGCAGCCAAGATCTGCAGGGGAGCAAAAACATTCAGTACTTC
-,few,TRBJ2-7,TRBV20-1,CSAREGGLGYF,TGCAGTGCTAGAGAGGGGGGGCTCGGGTACTTC
-,-,TRBJ1-6,TRBV30,CAWKSGDSPLHF,TGTGCCTGGAAGTCGGGAGATTCACCCCTCCACTTT
TRBD2,few,TRBJ2-5,TRBV3-1,CASSQGASGAFSRRETQYF,TGTGCCAGCAGCCAAGGGGCTAGCGGGGCGTTTAGCCGAAGGGAGACCCAGTACTTC
TRBD1,-,TRBJ2-1,TRBV5-1,CASSPLVTGNEQFF,TGCGCCAGCAGCCCTCTCGTGACAGGGAATGAGCAGTTCTTC
-,-,TRBJ1-1,TRBV15,CATSSLLGGAEAFF,TGTGCCACCAGCAGCCTTCTCGGTGGCGCTGAAGCTTTCTTT